Given below is one TCR beta chain in context. Its target is not known. This record comes from a study of cytomegalovirus exposure and HLA in healthy donors. Study-level background: Just over 80% of approximately 400 genotyped donors fell in the Caucasian-associated ancestry cluster. The study's findings and limits: The authors later found most CMV-associated TCR beta chains appeared HLA-restricted. A missense variant in DCLRE1C was later tied to TCR beta V- and J-gene trimming.

Researchers ran the PCR with 60 Vbeta and 13 Jbeta primers. The table came from immunoSEQ multiplex PCR; TCRdb's copy has only in-frame clones and leaves some out. The data show roughly 150,000 clones, roughly 80% seen once. CDR3 length: 14 residues. Unmatched junction bases numbered 0, after V lost 0 bases and J lost 2 bases. Per the germline V gene, CDR1 is MNHEY and CDR2 is SVGAGI. This receptor was taken from a male donor in good health and CMV-seronegative. Sequences were obtained from PBMCs. The genes are TRBV6-5 and TRBJ2-7; 8 nucleotides line up with TRBD2. The CDR3 protein is CASSYSTSAYEQYF. CDR3 nucleotides: TGTGCCAGCAGTTACTCGACTAGCGCCTACGAGCAGTACTTC.